This record concerns one T cell receptor beta chain sequence. MiXCR was run by TCRdb on the multiplex PCR reads, yielding one entry per CDR3 protein. Found here are 200,000 to 250,000 distinct CDR3 sequences, around 34% of them singletons; the top ten hold under 4.5%. In germline, CDR1 is SGHVS, CDR2 FNYEAQ. The length of the CDR3 is 13 residues. V was trimmed by 4 bases and J by 10 bases, leaving 16 bases between them. This specimen comes from a study of breast tumors, draining lymph nodes, adjacent tissues. The lymph nodes were axillary draining lymph nodes from breast cancer patients. V is TRBV7-6 and J is TRBJ1-2; D is perhaps TRBD1 (5 bases). This sequence originates from a female donor with breast cancer. Some clones in this sample may be carry-over from other donors' samples. Sequencing used axillary lymph node tissue. The CDR3 protein is CASSSRGLADYTF. The CDR3 nucleotides read TGTGCCAGCAGCTCCCGGGGACTAGCGGACTACACCTTC. Based on the CDR3 plus reference TRBV7-6 and TRBJ1-2, the full variable domain is GAGVSQSPRYKVTKRGQDVALRCDPISGHVSLYWYRQALGQGPEFLTYFNYEAQQDKSGLPNDRFSAERPEGSISTLTIQRTEQRDSAMYRCASSSRGLADYTFGSGTRLTVV.